These 21 T cell receptor beta chains originate from one sample sequenced in a study of T cells in Graves' hyperthyroidism and ophthalmopathy. Amplification of TCR beta CDR3 regions was performed using RNA transcripts as template. TCR CDR3 underwent first-round RT-PCR with the HTBI primer set. TCRdb recomputed calls from the multiplex PCR reads with MiXCR, one row per CDR3 protein. This table has about 400,000 distinct CDR3 sequences, about 16% appearing once. The sample was blood. Receptors originate from an older woman with Graves' ophthalmopathy.

This clonotype was detected a few times. It may be a read error: a sequence one base away is much more abundant. The CDR3 ends on some other residue instead of the conserved phenylalanine or tryptophan, so this is likely a read error. The chain uses TRBV3-1 and TRBJ2-3; D is possibly TRBD2 (5 bases). This CDR3 is built from 13 residues. CDR1 and CDR2 from the germline V gene are LGHDT and YNNKEL (reference sequence). The V end was cut by 4 bases, the J end by 4 bases, with 9 bases between. CDR3 sequence: CASSLSGPDTQYL. For the CDR3, the DNA is TGTGCCAGCAGCCTCAGCGGCCCAGATACGCAGTATCTT.

This clonotype has at least ten counts. The V gene is TRBV5-1, the J gene TRBJ2-2; D uncertain. This CDR3 is built from 13 residues. Per the germline V gene, CDR1 is SGHRS and CDR2 is YFSETQ. Trimming cost V 4 bases and J 3 bases, with 7 bases left between them. CDR3 protein: CASSPEYTGELFF. The CDR3, as DNA: TGCGCCAGCAGCCCGGAATACACCGGGGAGCTGTTTTTT.

This clonotype was seen only a few times. The chain joins TRBV7-8 to TRBJ2-7, with 13 bases matching TRBD2. This CDR3 spans 19 amino acids. The V segment lost 1 base and the J segment 0 bases; nucleotides outside the gene matches: 9. Germline V gene sequence: CDR1 SGHVS, CDR2 FQNEAQ. As DNA, the CDR3 is TGTGCCAGCAGCTTAGGTTGGACTAGCGGGAGAACTGGCTCCTACGAGCAGTACTTC. Translated: CASSLGWTSGRTGSYEQYF.

The chain recombines TRBV19 with TRBJ2-7; the match to TRBD2 covers 8 bases. Trimming took 5 bases from V and 6 from J; bases not matched to a gene: 12. The CDR3 runs to 15 residues. Germline V gives CDR1 LNHDA, CDR2 SQIVND (reference sequence). The CDR3 nucleotides read TGTGCCAGTAGTGGGATAGCGGGACACGGAAGCGAGCAGTACTTC. Translated, it gives CASSGIAGHGSEQYF.

Many counts were recorded for this clonotype. The chain combines TRBV28 with TRBJ2-5; D possibly uses TRBD1 or TRBD2 (6 bases each). Per germline, CDR1 MDHEN and CDR2 SYDVKM. The CDR3 is 16 residues long. Trimming stripped 6 bases from V and 4 bases from J, with 21 bases between. CDR3 loop: CASSNSGLPRGETQYF. DNA for the CDR3: TGTGCCAGCAGCAACTCGGGACTCCCCAGGGGAGAGACCCAGTACTTC.

About this clonotype: A much larger clone differs by one base, so this may be a read error. CDR3 DNA: TGTGCCATCAGTGAGTCTTTCGCCCTGGCCTCTGGAAACACCATATATTTT. Amino acid sequence: CAISESFALASGNTIYF. The chain recombines TRBV10-3 with TRBJ1-3; D is ambiguous. The germline V gene has CDR1 ENHRY and CDR2 SYGVKD. The CDR3 sequence is 17 residues long. With 0 bases removed from V and 0 bases from J, the gap between germline ends came to 12 bases.

A word on this clonotype: A read error is possible here, since a much larger clone lies one base away. The chain links TRBV12-3 or TRBV12-4 to TRBJ2-3; the match to TRBD2 covers 10 bases. This CDR3 is built from 16 residues. The junction had 7 bases not matched to a gene; V was cut back by 6 bases and J by 1 base. The CDR3 DNA sequence: TGTGCCAGCAGCACCATAGCGGGAGGTTGCACAGATACGCAGTATTTT. Residues: CASSTIAGGCTDTQYF.

This clonotype was recorded at least ten times. This rearrangement joins TRBV5-1 to TRBJ2-3, with a possible D match to TRBD2 (5 bases). V lost 3 bases and J 2 bases, leaving 16 bases between the germline ends. CDR1 and CDR2 (germline): SGHRS, YFSETQ. CDR3 size: 16 residues. The CDR3 is CASSYDYPKFTDTQYF. Written as DNA, the CDR3 is TGCGCCAGCAGCTATGACTACCCGAAATTCACAGATACGCAGTATTTT.

This clonotype came up many times. CDR3 sequence: CSARDPGGNTEAFF. The CDR3 DNA reads as TGCAGTGCCCGCGACCCGGGAGGGAACACTGAAGCTTTCTTT. The rearrangement uses TRBV20-1 and TRBJ1-1; D uncertain. The germline V gene encodes CDR1 DFQATT and CDR2 SNEGSKA (reference sequence). The CDR3 contains 14 residues. V was clipped by 6 bases and J by 1 base, with 15 bases between them.

The chain employs TRBV29-1 and TRBJ2-2; D unclear. The length of the CDR3 is 13 residues. CDR1 is SQVTM and CDR2 is ANQGSEA in the germline V gene. Trimming pared 1 base from V and 1 base from J, leaving 4 bases between. The CDR3 DNA reads as TGCAGCGTTGAAGTGGGGAACACCGGGGAGCTGTTTTTT. This encodes CSVEVGNTGELFF.

The genes are TRBV9 and TRBJ2-7, with D uncertain. Germline assignment: CDR1 SGDLS and CDR2 YYNGEE. With 0 bases removed from V and 8 bases from J, the gap between germline ends came to 18 bases. The CDR3 is 15 residues long. The CDR3 DNA reads as TGTGCCAGCAGCGTAGGCGGCCCTTATACAGATAAGCAGTACTTC. This encodes CASSVGGPYTDKQYF. The whole variable domain, filled in from reference TRBV9 and TRBJ2-7, reads DSGVTQTPKHLITATGQRVTLRCSPRSGDLSVYWYQQSLDQGLQFLIQYYNGEERAKGNILERFSAQQFPDLHSELNLSSLELGDSALYFCASSVGGPYTDKQYFGPGTRLTVT.

This clonotype came up many times. For the CDR3, the DNA is TGTGCCAGCAGTTCCCGGAATAGCGGCGGGGGCGAGCAGTACTTC. It translates to CASSSRNSGGGEQYF. The chain couples TRBV28 to TRBJ2-7; the match to TRBD2 covers 7 bases. From germline, CDR1 is MDHEN and CDR2 SYDVKM. The V and J ends lost 4 bases and 6 bases, in that order; junction bases with no gene match: 12. The CDR3 covers 15 residues.

The chain carries TRBV25-1 and TRBJ2-1, with a weak D call TRBD2 (5 bases). Germline V lookup: CDR1 MGHDK, CDR2 SYGVNS. V was shortened by 2 bases and J by 2 bases, with 16 bases between the two germline ends. The length of the CDR3 is 17 residues. The CDR3 is CASSEKSGSAAYNEQFF. CDR3 in DNA: TGTGCCAGCAGTGAAAAGAGTGGTAGCGCGGCCTACAATGAGCAGTTCTTC.

This clonotype was recorded many times. V usage is TRBV7-9 and J usage is TRBJ2-5, with D perhaps matching TRBD2 (6 bases). CDR1 and CDR2 (germline): SEHNR, FQNEAQ (reference sequence). The CDR3 extends over 12 amino acids. Between the trimmed V and J ends, which lost 5 bases and 5 bases, there was a span of 9 bases. Here the CDR3 reads CASSRGWETQYF. The CDR3 DNA reads TGTGCCAGCAGCCGGGGGTGGGAGACCCAGTACTTC.

This chain joins TRBV2 and TRBJ1-2, with a possible D match to TRBD1 (5 bases). Germline CDR1 is SNHLY and CDR2 is FYNNEI. Trimming left V 4 bases short and J 0 bases short, with 9 bases between. The CDR3 is made up of 14 amino acids. The CDR3 coding sequence is TGTGCCAGCAGTGCAGCAGGGCCTAACTATGGCTACACCTTC. It codes for CASSAAGPNYGYTF.

Note on this clonotype: One base away lies a much larger clone, so this may be a sequencing read error. The gene calls are TRBV4-2 and TRBJ1-1; D call uncertain. V was cut by 4 bases and J by 3 bases, with 15 bases left in between. CDR3 length: 15 amino acids. CDR1 and CDR2 (germline): LGHNA, YNFKEQ. The CDR3 DNA is TGTGCCAGCAGCCTCGCCCCGGGCGAGGACACTGAAGCTTTCTTT. Translating gives CASSLAPGEDTEAFF.

The chain combines TRBV7-8 with TRBJ1-3; D is unresolved. V was cut by 6 bases and J by 4 bases, with 10 bases left in between. This CDR3 spans 13 amino acids. CDR1 and CDR2 from the germline V gene are SGHVS and FQNEAQ. In DNA form, the CDR3 reads TGTGCCAGCAGAGGACGTGGCGGAAACACCATATATTTT. This encodes CASRGRGGNTIYF.

This chain joins TRBV5-1 and TRBJ2-3; 12 nucleotides agree with TRBD2. Per the germline V gene, CDR1 is SGHRS and CDR2 is YFSETQ. This CDR3 contains 17 residues. Trimming took 4 bases from V and 5 from J; bases not matched to a gene: 11. The CDR3 is CASSAGTSGWQVDTQYF. The DNA for the CDR3 is TGCGCCAGCAGCGCCGGGACTAGCGGGTGGCAGGTAGATACGCAGTATTTT.

This clonotype was seen more than once but under ten times. This chain uses TRBV7-2 with TRBJ2-3; 8 bases are a match to TRBD1. The CDR3 runs 16 residues. Germline V gene sequence: CDR1 SGHTA, CDR2 FQGNSA. With 4 bases clipped from V and 4 bases from J, the junction kept 10 bases outside the gene matches. Here the CDR3 DNA reads TGTGCCAGCAGCTCTCGACAGGGGTGGAACCCAGATACGCAGTATTTT. Residues: CASSSRQGWNPDTQYF.

In DNA form, the CDR3 reads TGCAGTGCTAGAAAAGGGGAGGCGGGCCACGAGCAGTACTTC. The encoded protein is CSARKGEAGHEQYF. The genes are TRBV20-1 and TRBJ2-7; TRBD2 might be the D (6 bases). V lost 2 bases, J lost 5 bases, and 16 bases lay in between. Germline CDR1 reads DFQATT; CDR2 reads SNEGSKA (reference sequence). This CDR3 is 14 amino acids long.

This clonotype was seen repeatedly, ten times or more. V is TRBV6-1 and J is TRBJ2-7, with 10 positions matching TRBD2. Germline V lookup: CDR1 MNHNS, CDR2 SASEGT. The CDR3 covers 13 residues. After removal of 5 bases from V and 5 bases from J, the junction contained 3 bases not matched to a gene. This chain's CDR3 is CASSRTSGHEQYF. The CDR3 coding sequence is TGTGCCAGCAGTAGGACTAGCGGCCACGAGCAGTACTTC.